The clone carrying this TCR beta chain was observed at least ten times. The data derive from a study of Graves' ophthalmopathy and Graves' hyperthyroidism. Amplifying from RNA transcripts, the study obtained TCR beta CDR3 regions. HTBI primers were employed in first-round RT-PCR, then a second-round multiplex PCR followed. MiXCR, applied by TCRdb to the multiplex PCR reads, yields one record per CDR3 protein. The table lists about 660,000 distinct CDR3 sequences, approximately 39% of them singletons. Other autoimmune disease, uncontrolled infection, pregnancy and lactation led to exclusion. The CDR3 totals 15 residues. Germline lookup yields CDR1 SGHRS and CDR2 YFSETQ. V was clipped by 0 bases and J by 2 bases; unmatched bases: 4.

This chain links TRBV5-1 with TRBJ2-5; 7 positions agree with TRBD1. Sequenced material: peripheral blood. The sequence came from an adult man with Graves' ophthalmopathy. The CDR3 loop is CASSLGGQRQETQYF. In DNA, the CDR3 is TGCGCCAGCAGCTTGGGGGGACAGCGACAAGAGACCCAGTACTTC.